This T cell receptor beta chain was sequenced for a study of T cell changes during pregnancy in multiple sclerosis. The germline V gene encodes CDR1 MNHNS and CDR2 SASEGT. Trimming at V came to 0 bases and at J to 3 bases, leaving 6 bases not matched to a gene. This CDR3 is 17 amino acids long. Here immunoSEQ multiplex PCR was the method, and the copy in TCRdb shows in-frame clones only, minus some. In the table there are tens of thousands of clones, 88% of which are singletons. Sample: CD8+ T cells from peripheral blood mononuclear cells, taken after pregnancy. The receptor's source is a female donor in good health, enrolled as a control in a pregnancy study. The rearrangement joins TRBV6-1 to TRBJ2-5, with 11 bases lining up with TRBD1. This CDR3 is CASSEAAGTGGKETQYF. Here the CDR3 DNA reads TGTGCCAGCAGTGAAGCCGCCGGGACAGGGGGTAAAGAGACCCAGTACTTC.